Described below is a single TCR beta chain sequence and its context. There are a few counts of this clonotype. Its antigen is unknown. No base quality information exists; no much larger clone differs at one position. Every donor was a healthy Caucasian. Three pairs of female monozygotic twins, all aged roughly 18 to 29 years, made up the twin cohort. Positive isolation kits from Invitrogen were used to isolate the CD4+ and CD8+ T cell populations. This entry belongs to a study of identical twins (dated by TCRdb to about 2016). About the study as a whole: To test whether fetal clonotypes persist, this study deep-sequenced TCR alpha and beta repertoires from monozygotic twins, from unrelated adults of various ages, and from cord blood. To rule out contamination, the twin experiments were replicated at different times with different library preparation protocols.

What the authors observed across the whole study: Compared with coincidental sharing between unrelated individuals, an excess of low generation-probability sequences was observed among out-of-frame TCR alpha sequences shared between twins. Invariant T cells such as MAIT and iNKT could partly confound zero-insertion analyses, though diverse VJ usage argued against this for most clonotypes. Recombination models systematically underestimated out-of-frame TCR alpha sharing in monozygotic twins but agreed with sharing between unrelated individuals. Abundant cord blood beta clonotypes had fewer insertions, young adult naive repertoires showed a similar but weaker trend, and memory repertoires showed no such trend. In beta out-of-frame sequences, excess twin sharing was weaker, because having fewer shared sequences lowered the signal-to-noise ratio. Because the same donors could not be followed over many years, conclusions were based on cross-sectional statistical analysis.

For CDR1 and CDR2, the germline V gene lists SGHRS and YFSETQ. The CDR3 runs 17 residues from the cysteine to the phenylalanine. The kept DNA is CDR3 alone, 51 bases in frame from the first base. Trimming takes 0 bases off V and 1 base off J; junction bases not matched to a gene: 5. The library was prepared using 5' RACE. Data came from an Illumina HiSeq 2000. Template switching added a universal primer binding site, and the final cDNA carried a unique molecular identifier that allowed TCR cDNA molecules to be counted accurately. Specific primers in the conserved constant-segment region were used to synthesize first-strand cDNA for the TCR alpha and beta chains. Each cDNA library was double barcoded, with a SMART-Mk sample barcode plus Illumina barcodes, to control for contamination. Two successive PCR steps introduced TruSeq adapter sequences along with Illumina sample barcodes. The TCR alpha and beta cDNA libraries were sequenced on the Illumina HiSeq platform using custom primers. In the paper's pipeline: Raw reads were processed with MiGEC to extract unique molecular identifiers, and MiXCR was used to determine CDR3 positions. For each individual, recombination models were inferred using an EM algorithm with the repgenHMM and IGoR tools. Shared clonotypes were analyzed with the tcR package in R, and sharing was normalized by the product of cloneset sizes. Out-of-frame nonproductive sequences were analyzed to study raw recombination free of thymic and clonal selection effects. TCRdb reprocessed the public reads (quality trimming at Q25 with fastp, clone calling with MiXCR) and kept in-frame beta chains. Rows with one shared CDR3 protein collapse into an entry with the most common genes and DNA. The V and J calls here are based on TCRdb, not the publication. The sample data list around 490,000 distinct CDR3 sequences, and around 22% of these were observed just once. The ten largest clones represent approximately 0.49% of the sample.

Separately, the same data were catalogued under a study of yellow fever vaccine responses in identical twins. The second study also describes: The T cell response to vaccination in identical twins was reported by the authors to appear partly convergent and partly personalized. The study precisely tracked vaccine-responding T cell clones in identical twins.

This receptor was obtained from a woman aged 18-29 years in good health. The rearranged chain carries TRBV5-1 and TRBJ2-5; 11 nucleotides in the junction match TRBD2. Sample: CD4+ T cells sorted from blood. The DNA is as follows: TGCGCCAGCAGCTTGGGTTCCGGGACTAGCGGCCAAGAGACCCAGTACTTC. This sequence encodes CASSLGSGTSGQETQYF.